What follows are 2 T cell receptor beta chains derived from one specimen sequenced in a study of identical twins. Via MiXCR, TCRdb re-called the 5' RACE reads, giving one row per CDR3 protein. The table has 600,000 to 850,000 distinct CDR3 sequences, 15% to 20% seen once. This same sample was also taken into another study, of T cells expressing NK-cell markers.

The sequenced sample consisted of PBMCs. The receptors originated from a woman between 18 and 29 years old in good health.

V and J are TRBV27 and TRBJ1-5, with D hard to call. The CDR3 runs to 18 residues. V shed 5 bases and J shed 0 bases, with 20 bases lying between them. Germline V lookup: CDR1 MNHEY, CDR2 SMNVEV (reference sequence). The CDR3 here is CASSPSGPPRYSNQPQHF. In nucleotides, the CDR3 is TGTGCCAGCAGTCCGTCCGGGCCACCGAGATATAGCAATCAGCCCCAGCATTTT.

This clonotype has only one observation. The J gene is TRBJ2-6, the V gene TRBV11-3; 7 bases agree with TRBD1. This CDR3 comprises 14 residues. With 8 bases clipped from V and 2 bases from J, the junction kept 3 bases outside the gene matches. Germline V CDR1 and CDR2: SGHNT, YENEEA. As DNA, the CDR3 is TGTGCCAGCGGAGACAGGGCTGGGGCCAACGTCCTGACTTTC. It yields the protein CASGDRAGANVLTF.